This T cell receptor (beta chain) came from a study of immune evolution from preneoplasia to lung adenocarcinoma. The repertoire was sequenced with immunoSEQ multiplex PCR; TCRdb's copy has only in-frame clones and lacks some. Seen here are over 3,000 clones, approximately 81% observed once, and the top ten hold 7% to 9.5%. The length of the CDR3 is 15 residues. Per the germline V gene, CDR1 is ENHRY and CDR2 is SYGVKD. The V gene end was trimmed by 0 bases and the J gene end by 4 bases; junction bases not matched to a gene: 4. Sample: FFPE adjacent normal lung tissue. J is TRBJ2-7 and V is TRBV10-3; 9 bases align to TRBD1. The sequence came from a person between 65 and 79 years old with lung adenocarcinoma. The CDR3 nucleotides read TGTGCCATCAGTGAGTCCCGGGACAGGGTTTACGAGCAGTACTTC. Its translation is CAISESRDRVYEQYF.